The 7 T cell receptor beta chains below all came from one sample that was sequenced in a study of T cell responses to AZD1222 COVID-19 vaccine. Profiling relied on immunoSEQ multiplex PCR, and the TCRdb table lists in-frame clones only, not all of them. The table lists over 75,000 clones, 89% of them singletons. The source was peripheral blood, collected on day 0 of AZD1222 vaccination. All receptors derive from an adult in good health.

The CDR3, as DNA: TGTGCCAGCAGTTACTCGCGTCTAGGGGGCTACAATCAGCCCCAGCATTTT. Translation: CASSYSRLGGYNQPQHF. The chain carries TRBV6-2 or TRBV6-3 and TRBJ1-5, with 7 bases that match TRBD1. The CDR3 is made up of 17 amino acids. Germline V gene data show CDR1 as MNHEY and CDR2 as SVGEGT. Unmatched junction bases numbered 8, after V lost 0 bases and J lost 3 bases.

This clone came up once. V is TRBV9 and J is TRBJ1-5; D gene ambiguous. The CDR3 is 15 amino acids. Germline V CDR1 and CDR2: SGDLS, YYNGEE. Trimming left V 0 bases short and J 3 bases short, with 10 bases between. Written as DNA, the CDR3 is TGTGCCAGCAGCGTAGGACGCGGAATCAATCAGCCCCAGCATTTT. Protein product: CASSVGRGINQPQHF.

The chain carries TRBV4-1 and TRBJ1-3; tentatively, D is TRBD1 (6 bases). This CDR3 is built from 19 residues. The germline V and J ends were trimmed by 1 base and 1 base, with 20 bases remaining between them. Per the germline V gene, CDR1 is MGHRA and CDR2 is YSYEKL. The CDR3 DNA reads TGCGCCAGCAGCCAAGTCGTAAGGCTTGGGGGGGCTTCTGGAAACACCATATATTTT. Translating gives CASSQVVRLGGASGNTIYF.

The J gene is TRBJ2-7, the V gene TRBV5-6; D not resolved. V dropped 5 bases and J dropped 0 bases, with 12 bases sitting between them. Looked up from germline, CDR1 is SGHDT and CDR2 is YYEEEE. This CDR3 has 14 residues. The CDR3 sequence is CASSKALSSYEQYF. Written as DNA, the CDR3 is TGTGCCAGCAGTAAGGCCCTTAGCTCCTACGAGCAGTACTTC.

The chain is built from TRBV7-2 and TRBJ1-5; the match to TRBD1 covers 9 bases. The CDR3 loop spans 14 amino acids. Germline assignment: CDR1 SGHTA and CDR2 FQGNSA. V shed 5 bases and J 7 bases; nucleotides not matched to a gene: 6. The CDR3 is CASSPGQGRQPQHF. The DNA of the CDR3 is TGTGCCAGCAGCCCCGGACAGGGGAGGCAGCCCCAGCATTTT.

This chain uses TRBV2 with TRBJ2-7; TRBD1 matches 9 bases. The germline V gene has CDR1 SNHLY and CDR2 FYNNEI. There are 18 residues in the CDR3. V lost 6 bases, J lost 3 bases, and 18 bases stayed unmatched. The CDR3 here is CASRSDRGQGSPGYEQYF. In nucleotides, the CDR3 is TGTGCCAGCAGATCGGATAGGGGACAGGGTAGTCCGGGCTACGAGCAGTACTTC. The whole variable domain, filled in from reference TRBV2 and TRBJ2-7, reads EPEVTQTPSHQVTQMGQEVILRCVPISNHLYFYWYRQILGQKVEFLVSFYNNEISEKSEIFDDQFSVERPDGSNFTLKIRSTKLEDSAMYFCASRSDRGQGSPGYEQYFGPGTRLTVT.

The V call is TRBV7-8, the J call TRBJ1-3; TRBD1 matches 7 bases. The CDR3 contains 14 residues. V lost 4 bases and J lost 1; bases outside the gene matches: 1. Germline V gene data show CDR1 as SGHVS and CDR2 as FQNEAQ. The CDR3 is CASSYRGSGNTIYF. The CDR3 DNA reads TGTGCCAGCAGCTACAGGGGTTCTGGAAACACCATATATTTT.